This T cell receptor beta chain was captured by sequencing in a study of shared clonotypes between healthy human individuals. Study in general: Used for every donor were three CD4 naive, three CD4 memory, two CD8 naive and one CD8 memory plate.

Measured with immunoSEQ multiplex PCR; TCRdb has only the in-frame clones, and not every one. The table has more than 2,000,000 clones, 93% seen once. Regarding this clone: Its target is unknown.

Adult Caucasians living in Nashville, Tennessee made up all of the donors. V was clipped by 4 bases and J by 1 base, with 11 bases between them. The CDR3 length is 15 residues. The V gene's germline CDR1 is SGHRS and CDR2 YFSETQ. Whole-study results and caveats: Shared clonotypes: roughly 4.7% naive CD4, 3.5% to 4% naive CD8, 2.3% memory CD4, approximately 0.4% memory CD8. Against clonotypes common to all four donors, non-shared ones had lower generation probabilities.

The chain recombines TRBV5-1 with TRBJ1-4; D possibly corresponds to TRBD1 (5 bases). The receptor was derived from a man aged 18 to 30 in good health. Some clones in this sample may be carry-over from other donors' samples. The sample taken for sequencing was naive CD4+ T cells from PBMCs. Subset described: CD45RA+ positively selected. The CDR3 sequence is CASSPPGGTNEKLFF. DNA of the CDR3: TGCGCCAGCAGCCCGCCGGGGGGAACTAATGAAAAACTGTTTTTT.